These T cell receptor beta chains were read from a single sample in a study of human T cells and chemical hapten exposure. TCRdb fed the RACE reads into MiXCR, producing one record per CDR3 protein. The repertoire holds about 140,000 distinct CDR3 sequences, with approximately 12% as singletons. The source was whole blood, collected in connection with sensitization to the hapten diphenylcyclopropenone (DPC). These receptors all stem from a woman aged 45-59 years with alopecia areata. Some clones in this sample may be carry-over from other donors' samples. Both conserved end residues are part of each CDR3. Fields, in order: J gene, CDR3 length, clone size, V gene, D gene, CDR3 DNA, CDR3 protein. The D gene is left open where the match is weak. Clone size, where shown, is once, few, many, or a class for clones that have expanded.

j_gene: TRBJ1-4; len: 16; abundance: many; v_gene: TRBV21-1; d_gene: NA; CDR3nt: TGTGCCAGCAGCAAACCCAGGGAAGTTGGGGATGAAAAACTGTTTTTT; CDR3aa: CASSKPREVGDEKLFF
j_gene: TRBJ2-5; len: 13; abundance: NA; v_gene: TRBV20-1; d_gene: NA; CDR3nt: TGCAGTGCTAGAACGGGGGCGTGGGAGACCCAGTACTTC; CDR3aa: CSARTGAWETQYF
j_gene: TRBJ2-3; len: 17; abundance: few; v_gene: TRBV28; d_gene: TRBD2; CDR3nt: TGTGCCAGCAGTCCGCAGTTGGGGGGGGGAGGCACAGATACGCAGTATTTT; CDR3aa: CASSPQLGGGGTDTQYF
j_gene: TRBJ2-3; len: 14; abundance: many; v_gene: TRBV28; d_gene: NA; CDR3nt: TGTGCCAGCAGTTTACCCTCGAGGCCAGATACGCAGTATTTT; CDR3aa: CASSLPSRPDTQYF
j_gene: TRBJ1-5; len: 17; abundance: few; v_gene: TRBV20-1; d_gene: TRBD1; CDR3nt: TGCAGTGCTAGAGGGACAGGGGGCGGATTCGGCAATCAGCCCCAGCATTTT; CDR3aa: CSARGTGGGFGNQPQHF
j_gene: TRBJ1-3; len: 16; abundance: NA; v_gene: TRBV7-8; d_gene: TRBD1; CDR3nt: TGTGCCAGCAGCTTAGGGGCAGGGGGCTTTGGAAACACCATATATTTT; CDR3aa: CASSLGAGGFGNTIYF
j_gene: TRBJ1-2; len: 16; abundance: many; v_gene: TRBV20-1; d_gene: TRBD1; CDR3nt: TGCAGTGCTAGAGCCCGGACAGGGAACTTACTCTATGGCTACACCTTC; CDR3aa: CSARARTGNLLYGYTF
j_gene: TRBJ2-7; len: 13; abundance: NA; v_gene: TRBV7-9; d_gene: NA; CDR3nt: TGTGCCAGCAGCCGTTGGGGGTCGGACGAGCAGTACTTC; CDR3aa: CASSRWGSDEQYF
j_gene: TRBJ1-2; len: 12; abundance: many; v_gene: TRBV7-9; d_gene: NA; CDR3nt: TGTGCCAGCAGCCCAGGGAGGTTCGGCTACACCTTC; CDR3aa: CASSPGRFGYTF
j_gene: TRBJ2-1; len: 15; abundance: many; v_gene: TRBV7-6; d_gene: TRBD2; CDR3nt: TGTGCCAGCAGCTTGACTAGCGGGATTCAGAATGAGCAGTTCTTC; CDR3aa: CASSLTSGIQNEQFF
j_gene: TRBJ2-5; len: 16; abundance: NA; v_gene: TRBV14; d_gene: TRBD1; CDR3nt: TGTGCCAGCAGCCAGGGGACAGGGGTGGCCAAAGAGACCCAGTACTTC; CDR3aa: CASSQGTGVAKETQYF
j_gene: TRBJ1-2; len: 10; abundance: NA; v_gene: TRBV20-1; d_gene: NA; CDR3nt: TGCAGTGCTTGGAGGAATGGCTACACCTTC; CDR3aa: CSAWRNGYTF
j_gene: TRBJ2-1; len: 16; abundance: NA; v_gene: TRBV20-1; d_gene: TRBD2; CDR3nt: TGCAGTGCGCCCGGAAGCGGGAGGGTCTCCTACAATGAGCAGTTCTTC; CDR3aa: CSAPGSGRVSYNEQFF
j_gene: TRBJ2-1; len: 16; abundance: few; v_gene: TRBV3-1; d_gene: NA; CDR3nt: TGTGCCAGCAGCCAAGGAGCGGAAGGGCTTTACAATGAGCAGTTCTTC; CDR3aa: CASSQGAEGLYNEQFF
j_gene: TRBJ2-1; len: 13; abundance: NA; v_gene: TRBV12-3/TRBV12-4; d_gene: NA; CDR3nt: TGTGCCAGCAGTTTAGTTCTAAACAATGAGCAGTTCTTC; CDR3aa: CASSLVLNNEQFF
j_gene: TRBJ2-4; len: 16; abundance: NA; v_gene: TRBV29-1; d_gene: TRBD2; CDR3nt: TGCAGCGTAGCCGGGACTAGCGGGGCAAGCCCCAACATTCAGTACTTC; CDR3aa: CSVAGTSGASPNIQYF
j_gene: TRBJ2-3; len: 16; abundance: many; v_gene: TRBV5-1; d_gene: TRBD2; CDR3nt: TGCGCCAGCAGCTTCGAGCTAGCGGGAGGCACAGATACGCAGTATTTT; CDR3aa: CASSFELAGGTDTQYF
j_gene: TRBJ1-2; len: 16; abundance: many; v_gene: TRBV18; d_gene: NA; CDR3nt: TGTGCCAGCTCACTATATAACTTGGACATGAACTATGGCTACACCTTC; CDR3aa: CASSLYNLDMNYGYTF
j_gene: TRBJ2-1; len: 15; abundance: NA; v_gene: TRBV14; d_gene: TRBD2; CDR3nt: TGTGCCAGCAGCCCCCAACTAGCGGGAATCAACGAGCAGTTCTTC; CDR3aa: CASSPQLAGINEQFF
j_gene: TRBJ2-2; len: 15; abundance: NA; v_gene: TRBV20-1; d_gene: NA; CDR3nt: TGCAGTGCTAGAGGAATACAGGGTAACACCGGGGAGCTGTTTTTT; CDR3aa: CSARGIQGNTGELFF
j_gene: TRBJ1-2; len: 12; abundance: few; v_gene: TRBV18; d_gene: NA; CDR3nt: TGTGCCAGCTCACCGGGGCTATATGGCTACACCTTC; CDR3aa: CASSPGLYGYTF
j_gene: TRBJ2-1; len: 13; abundance: few; v_gene: TRBV19; d_gene: NA; CDR3nt: TGTGCCAGTAGTATAGTAGGGGTGGCTGAGCAGTTCTTC; CDR3aa: CASSIVGVAEQFF
j_gene: TRBJ1-4; len: 12; abundance: once; v_gene: TRBV24-1; d_gene: NA; CDR3nt: TGTGCCACCAGTGCCGGGACCGAAAAACTGTTTTTT; CDR3aa: CATSAGTEKLFF
j_gene: TRBJ2-1; len: 16; abundance: NA; v_gene: TRBV4-3; d_gene: TRBD2; CDR3nt: TGCGCCAGCAGCCAAGAGGGCGGGAGACCGGCGGGGGAGCAGTTCTTC; CDR3aa: CASSQEGGRPAGEQFF
j_gene: TRBJ2-5; len: 14; abundance: many; v_gene: TRBV12-3/TRBV12-4; d_gene: TRBD1; CDR3nt: TGTGCCAGCAGCCGCGGGACAGGGGGAGAGACCCAGTACTTC; CDR3aa: CASSRGTGGETQYF
j_gene: TRBJ2-2; len: 13; abundance: NA; v_gene: TRBV11-2; d_gene: NA; CDR3nt: TGTGCCAGCAGCCTGGGGGGACCCGGGGAGCTGTTTTTT; CDR3aa: CASSLGGPGELFF
j_gene: TRBJ2-1; len: 15; abundance: few; v_gene: TRBV12-3/TRBV12-4; d_gene: TRBD2; CDR3nt: TGTGCCAGCAGTTTCAGTACTAGCGGTTACAATGAGCAGTTCTTC; CDR3aa: CASSFSTSGYNEQFF
j_gene: TRBJ1-4; len: 15; abundance: NA; v_gene: TRBV2; d_gene: NA; CDR3nt: TGTGCCAGCAGTGAAGACGGACCAACTAATGAAAAACTGTTTTTT; CDR3aa: CASSEDGPTNEKLFF
j_gene: TRBJ1-6; len: 15; abundance: many; v_gene: TRBV13; d_gene: NA; CDR3nt: TGTGCCAGCAGCTTTAAGGACCGACGGAATTCACCCCTCCACTTT; CDR3aa: CASSFKDRRNSPLHF
j_gene: TRBJ2-1; len: 12; abundance: NA; v_gene: TRBV19; d_gene: TRBD2; CDR3nt: TGTGCTTCCACGGGGGGCTACAATGAGCAGTTCTTC; CDR3aa: CASTGGYNEQFF
j_gene: TRBJ2-1; len: 14; abundance: NA; v_gene: TRBV7-3; d_gene: NA; CDR3nt: TGTGCCAGCAGCCTAACGACCACTATCAATGAGCAGTTCTTC; CDR3aa: CASSLTTTINEQFF
j_gene: TRBJ2-7; len: 12; abundance: NA; v_gene: TRBV29-1; d_gene: TRBD2; CDR3nt: TGCAGCGTTGGCCCGGGGGGAAGGGAGCAGTACTTC; CDR3aa: CSVGPGGREQYF
j_gene: TRBJ2-7; len: 16; abundance: NA; v_gene: TRBV10-3; d_gene: TRBD1; CDR3nt: TGTGCCATCAGGGAGGCGGGACAGGGGGTATGGGACGAGCAGTACTTC; CDR3aa: CAIREAGQGVWDEQYF
j_gene: TRBJ1-5; len: 21; abundance: many; v_gene: TRBV7-6; d_gene: TRBD1; CDR3nt: TGTGCCAGCAGCTTCGGGACAGGGCCTTTTTTTACCCAAAATAGCAATCAGCCCCAGCATTTT; CDR3aa: CASSFGTGPFFTQNSNQPQHF
j_gene: TRBJ2-3; len: 14; abundance: NA; v_gene: TRBV6-5; d_gene: TRBD2; CDR3nt: TGTGCCAGCAGTTACGGACTAGCGGGCTATACGCAGTATTTT; CDR3aa: CASSYGLAGYTQYF
j_gene: TRBJ2-5; len: 15; abundance: few; v_gene: TRBV12-5; d_gene: TRBD2; CDR3nt: TGTGCTAGTGGTTTCATAGCGGGGACCTTTCAGACCCAGTACTTC; CDR3aa: CASGFIAGTFQTQYF
j_gene: TRBJ2-1; len: 18; abundance: NA; v_gene: TRBV7-9; d_gene: TRBD2; CDR3nt: TGTGCCAGCAGCCCAAAAGGACTAGCGGGAGGGGCTTACAATGAGCAGTTCTTC; CDR3aa: CASSPKGLAGGAYNEQFF